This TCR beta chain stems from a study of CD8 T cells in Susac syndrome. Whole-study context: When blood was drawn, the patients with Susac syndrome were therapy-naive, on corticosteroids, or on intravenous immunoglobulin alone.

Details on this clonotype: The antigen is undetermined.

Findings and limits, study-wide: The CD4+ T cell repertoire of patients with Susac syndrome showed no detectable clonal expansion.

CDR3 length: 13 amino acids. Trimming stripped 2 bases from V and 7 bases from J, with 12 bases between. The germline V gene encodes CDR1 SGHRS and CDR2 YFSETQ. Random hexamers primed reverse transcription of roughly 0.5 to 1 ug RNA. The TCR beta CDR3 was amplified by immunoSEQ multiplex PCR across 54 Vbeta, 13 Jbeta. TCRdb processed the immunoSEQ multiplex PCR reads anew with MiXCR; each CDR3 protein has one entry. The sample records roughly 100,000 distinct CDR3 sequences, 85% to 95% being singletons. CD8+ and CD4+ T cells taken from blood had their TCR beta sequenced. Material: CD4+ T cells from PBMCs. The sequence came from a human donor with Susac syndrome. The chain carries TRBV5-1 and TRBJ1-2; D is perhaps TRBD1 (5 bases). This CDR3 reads CASSFRDGGGYTF. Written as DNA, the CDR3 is TGCGCCAGCAGCTTCCGGGACGGAGGTGGCTACACCTTC.